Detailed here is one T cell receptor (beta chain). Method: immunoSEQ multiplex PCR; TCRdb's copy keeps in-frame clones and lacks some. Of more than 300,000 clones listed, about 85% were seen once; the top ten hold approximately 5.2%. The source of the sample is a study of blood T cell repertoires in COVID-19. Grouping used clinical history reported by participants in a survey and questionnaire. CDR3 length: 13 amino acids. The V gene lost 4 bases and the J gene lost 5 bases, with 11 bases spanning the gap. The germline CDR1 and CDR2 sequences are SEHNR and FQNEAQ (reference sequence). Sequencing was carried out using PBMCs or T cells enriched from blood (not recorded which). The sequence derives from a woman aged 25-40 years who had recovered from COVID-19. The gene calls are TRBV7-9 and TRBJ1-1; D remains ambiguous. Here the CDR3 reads CASSSGPGTEAFF. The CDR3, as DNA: TGTGCCAGCAGCTCTGGCCCCGGGACTGAAGCTTTCTTT.